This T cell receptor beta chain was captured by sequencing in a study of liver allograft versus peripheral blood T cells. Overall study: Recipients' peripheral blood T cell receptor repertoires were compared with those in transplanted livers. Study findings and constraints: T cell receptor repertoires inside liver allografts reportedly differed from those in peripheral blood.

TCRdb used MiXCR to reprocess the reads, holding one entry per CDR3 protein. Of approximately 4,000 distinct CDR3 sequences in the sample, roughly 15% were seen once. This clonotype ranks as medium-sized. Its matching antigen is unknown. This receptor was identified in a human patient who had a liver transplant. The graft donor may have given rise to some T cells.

The CDR3 nucleotides read TGTGCCAGCAGCTTAAGAGGTAGCGCTACGAACTATGAGCAGTTCTTC. Its translation: CASSLRGSATNYEQFF. The V gene is TRBV7-9, the J gene TRBJ2-1; D is perhaps TRBD2 (5 bases). The ends were cut back, 2 bases at V and 8 bases at J, with 19 bases in the middle. This CDR3 has 16 amino acids. Germline V gene sequence: CDR1 SEHNR, CDR2 FQNEAQ (reference sequence).